This T cell receptor (beta chain) stems from a study of cytomegalovirus exposure and HLA in healthy donors. V lost 1 base to trimming and J lost 10 bases; unmatched junction nucleotides: 6. Germline CDR1 is SEHNR and CDR2 is FQNEAQ (reference sequence). The CDR3 contains 15 residues. PCR employed 60 Vbeta and 13 Jbeta primers. Produced via immunoSEQ multiplex PCR; TCRdb's table is partial and in-frame only. The sample has 160,000 or so clones, approximately 84% seen once. Findings and caveats of the study: In a later analysis, DRB1 alleles had the most associated TCRs; HLA-C alleles the fewest. Fewer N-insertions than the roughly 600-donor mean were reportedly shown by an Asian-associated ancestry cluster in a later analysis. Most CMV-associated TCR beta chains were later found to appear HLA-restricted. In vitro testing confirmed a few CMV-associated chains as specific for CMV antigens.

As regards this clone: Its target is not known.

The chain employs TRBV7-9 and TRBJ1-6, with TRBD1 identical over 8 bases. The sequenced material came from PBMCs. The clonotype comes from a man aged 25 to 40 in good health and CMV-seronegative. CDR3 nucleotide sequence: TGTGCCAGCAGCTTAGGGGGACAGGTAAACTCACCCCTCCACTTT. Protein product: CASSLGGQVNSPLHF.